This note documents a single TCR beta chain sequence. Its cognate antigen is unknown. The entry originates in a study of radiotherapy plus CTLA-4 blockade in lung cancer. Overall study context: Disease control was achieved by 31% of patients, and objective responses by about 19%.

The data were produced by immunoSEQ multiplex PCR, yet TCRdb's version contains in-frame clones alone and is incomplete. The sample has tens of thousands of clones, approximately 79% seen once. Study-wide results and caveats: The study found tumor-derived TCR clones expanded in blood after radiotherapy plus ipilimumab. Early blood T cell clone dynamics reportedly forecast response best, with interferon-beta.

CTLA-4 blockade using ipilimumab, together with focal radiation, was received by patients with chemo-refractory metastatic non-small-cell lung cancer. The CDR3 is made up of 15 amino acids. Germline CDR1 SGHKS, CDR2 YYEKEE (reference sequence). The ends were cut back, 2 bases at V and 7 bases at J, with 16 bases in the middle. V gene TRBV5-5 combines with J gene TRBJ1-5; D unresolved. The sequence was obtained from a human donor with non-small cell lung cancer who had a complete response to radiotherapy plus ipilimumab. Sequences were derived from peripheral blood, sampled from a patient treated with radiotherapy plus ipilimumab. The CDR3 DNA is TGTGCCAGCAGCTTCTCGGACGGAGATGGGCAGCCCCAGCATTTT. Translation gives CASSFSDGDGQPQHF.